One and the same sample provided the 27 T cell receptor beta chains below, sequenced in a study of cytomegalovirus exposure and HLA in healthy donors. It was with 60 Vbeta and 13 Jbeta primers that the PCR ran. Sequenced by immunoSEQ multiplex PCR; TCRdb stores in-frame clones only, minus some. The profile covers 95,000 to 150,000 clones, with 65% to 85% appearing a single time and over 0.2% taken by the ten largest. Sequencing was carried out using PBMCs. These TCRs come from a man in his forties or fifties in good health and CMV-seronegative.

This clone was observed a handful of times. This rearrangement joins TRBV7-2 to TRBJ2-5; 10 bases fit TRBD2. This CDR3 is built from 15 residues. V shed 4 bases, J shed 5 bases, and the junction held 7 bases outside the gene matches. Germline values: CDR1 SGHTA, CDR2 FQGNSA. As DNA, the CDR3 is TGTGCCAGCAGCTCCCTAGCGGGAGCGGGGGAGACCCAGTACTTC. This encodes CASSSLAGAGETQYF.

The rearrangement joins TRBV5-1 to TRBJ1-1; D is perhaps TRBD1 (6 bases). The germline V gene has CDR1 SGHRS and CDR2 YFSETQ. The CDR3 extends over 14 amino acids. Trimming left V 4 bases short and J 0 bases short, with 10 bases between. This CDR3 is CASSPGALNTEAFF. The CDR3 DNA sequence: TGCGCCAGCAGCCCAGGGGCCTTGAACACTGAAGCTTTCTTT.

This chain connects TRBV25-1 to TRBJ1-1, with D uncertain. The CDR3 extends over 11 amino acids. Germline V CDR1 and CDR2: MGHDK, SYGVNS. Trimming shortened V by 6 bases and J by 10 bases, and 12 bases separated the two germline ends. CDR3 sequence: CASRREGGAFF. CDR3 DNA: TGTGCCAGCAGGAGGGAGGGCGGAGCTTTCTTT. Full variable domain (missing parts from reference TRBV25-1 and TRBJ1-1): EADIYQTPRYLVIGTGKKITLECSQTMGHDKMYWYQQDPGMELHLIHYSYGVNSTEKGDLSSESTVSRIRTEHFPLTLESARPSHTSQYLCASRREGGAFFGQGTRLTVV.

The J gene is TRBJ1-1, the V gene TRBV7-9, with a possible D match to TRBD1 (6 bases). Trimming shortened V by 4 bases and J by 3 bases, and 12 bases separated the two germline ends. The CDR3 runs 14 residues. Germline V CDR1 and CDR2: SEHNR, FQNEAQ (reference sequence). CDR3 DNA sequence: TGTGCCAGCAGCTCTAACCCAGGGGACACTGAAGCTTTCTTT. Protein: CASSSNPGDTEAFF.

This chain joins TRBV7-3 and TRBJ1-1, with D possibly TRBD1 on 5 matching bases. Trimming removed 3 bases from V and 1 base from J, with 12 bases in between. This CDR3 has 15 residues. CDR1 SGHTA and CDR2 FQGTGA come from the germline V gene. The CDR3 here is CASSFSGLPNTEAFF. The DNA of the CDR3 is TGTGCCAGCAGCTTCTCGGGACTCCCGAACACTGAAGCTTTCTTT. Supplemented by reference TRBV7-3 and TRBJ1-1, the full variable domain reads GAGVSQTPSNKVTEKGKYVELRCDPISGHTALYWYRQSLGQGPEFLIYFQGTGAADDSGLPNDRFFAVRPEGSVSTLKIQRTERGDSAVYLCASSFSGLPNTEAFFGQGTRLTVV.

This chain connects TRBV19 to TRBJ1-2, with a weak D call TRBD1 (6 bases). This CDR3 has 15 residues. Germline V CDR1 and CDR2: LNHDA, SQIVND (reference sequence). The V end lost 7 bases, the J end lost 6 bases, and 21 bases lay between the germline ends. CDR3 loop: CASTSGAGGQNGYTF. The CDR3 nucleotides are TGTGCCAGTACCTCAGGGGCTGGAGGTCAGAATGGCTACACCTTC.

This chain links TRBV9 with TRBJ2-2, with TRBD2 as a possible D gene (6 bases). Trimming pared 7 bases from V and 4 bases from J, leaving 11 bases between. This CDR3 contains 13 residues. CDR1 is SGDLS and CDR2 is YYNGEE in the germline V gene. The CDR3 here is CASRDSFTGELFF. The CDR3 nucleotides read TGTGCCAGCCGGGACTCTTTCACCGGGGAGCTGTTTTTT.

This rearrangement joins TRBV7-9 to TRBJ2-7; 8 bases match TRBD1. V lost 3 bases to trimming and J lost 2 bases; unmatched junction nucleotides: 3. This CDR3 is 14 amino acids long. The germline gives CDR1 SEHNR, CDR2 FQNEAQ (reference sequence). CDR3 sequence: CASSFPGQAYEQYF. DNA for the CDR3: TGTGCCAGCAGCTTTCCGGGACAGGCCTACGAGCAGTACTTC.

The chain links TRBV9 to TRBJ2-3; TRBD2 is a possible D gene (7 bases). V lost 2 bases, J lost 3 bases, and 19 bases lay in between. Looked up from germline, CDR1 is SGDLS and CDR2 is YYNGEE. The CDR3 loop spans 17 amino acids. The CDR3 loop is CASSVRGGRPNTDTQYF. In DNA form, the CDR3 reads TGTGCCAGCAGCGTGAGGGGGGGAAGACCGAATACAGATACGCAGTATTTT.

CDR3 loop: CASRRGGGTYNEQFF. CDR3 in DNA: TGTGCCAGTAGGCGGGGCGGGGGGACGTACAATGAGCAGTTCTTC. The J gene is TRBJ2-1, the V gene TRBV19; 8 nucleotides align to TRBD2. CDR3 length equals 15 residues. J gave up 4 bases and V 6 bases, and 8 bases lay outside the gene matches. Germline CDR1 reads LNHDA; CDR2 reads SQIVND (reference sequence).

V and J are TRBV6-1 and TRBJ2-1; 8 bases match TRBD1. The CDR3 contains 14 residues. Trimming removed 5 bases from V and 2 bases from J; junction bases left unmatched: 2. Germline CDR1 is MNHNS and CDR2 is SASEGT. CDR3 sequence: CASSTGGTYNEQFF. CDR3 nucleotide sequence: TGTGCCAGCAGTACAGGGGGTACCTACAATGAGCAGTTCTTC.

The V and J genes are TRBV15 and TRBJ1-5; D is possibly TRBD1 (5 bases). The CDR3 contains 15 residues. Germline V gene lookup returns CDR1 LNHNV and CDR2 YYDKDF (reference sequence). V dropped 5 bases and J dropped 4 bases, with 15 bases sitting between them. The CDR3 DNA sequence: TGTGCCACCAGCGCGGGGGTTGCTCAGAATCAGCCCCAGCATTTT. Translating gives CATSAGVAQNQPQHF.

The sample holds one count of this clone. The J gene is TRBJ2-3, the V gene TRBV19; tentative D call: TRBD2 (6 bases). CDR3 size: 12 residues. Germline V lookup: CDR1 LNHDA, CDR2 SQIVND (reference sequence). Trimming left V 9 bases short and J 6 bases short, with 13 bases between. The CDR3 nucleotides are TGTGCCAGCCGGGGAGGCGTGGATACGCAGTATTTT. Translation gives CASRGGVDTQYF.

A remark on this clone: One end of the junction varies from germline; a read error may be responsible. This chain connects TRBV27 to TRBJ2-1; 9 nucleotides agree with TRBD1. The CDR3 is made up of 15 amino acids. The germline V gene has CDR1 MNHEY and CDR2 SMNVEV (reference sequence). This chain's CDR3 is CASREDRGAYSEQFF. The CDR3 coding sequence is TGTGCCAGCAGGGAGGACAGGGGAGCCTACAGTGAGCAGTTCTTC.

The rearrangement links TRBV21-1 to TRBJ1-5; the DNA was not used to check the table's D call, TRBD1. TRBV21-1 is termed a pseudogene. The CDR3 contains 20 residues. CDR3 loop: CASSKGGKWDRGLGNQPQHF. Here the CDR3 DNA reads TGTGCCAGCAGCAAAGGGGGGAAATGGGACAGGGGGCTGGGCAATCAGCCCCAGCATTTT.

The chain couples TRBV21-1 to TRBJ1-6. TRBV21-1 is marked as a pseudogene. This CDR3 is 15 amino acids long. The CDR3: CATKHVDSYNSPLHF. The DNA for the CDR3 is TGTGCCACCAAGCATGTAGACTCCTATAATTCACCCCTCCACTTT.

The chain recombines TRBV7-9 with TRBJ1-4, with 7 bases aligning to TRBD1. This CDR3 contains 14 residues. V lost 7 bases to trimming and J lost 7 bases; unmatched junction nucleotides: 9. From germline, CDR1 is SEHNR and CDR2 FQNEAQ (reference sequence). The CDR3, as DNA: TGTGCCAGCACCTCACAGGGGTATACTGAAAAACTGTTTTTT. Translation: CASTSQGYTEKLFF.

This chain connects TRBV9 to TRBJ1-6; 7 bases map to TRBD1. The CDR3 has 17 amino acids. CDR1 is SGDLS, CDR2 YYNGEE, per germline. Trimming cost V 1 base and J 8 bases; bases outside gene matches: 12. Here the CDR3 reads CASSVNPHAGGDSPLHF. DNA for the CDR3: TGTGCCAGCAGCGTAAACCCCCACGCAGGGGGTGATTCACCCCTCCACTTT.

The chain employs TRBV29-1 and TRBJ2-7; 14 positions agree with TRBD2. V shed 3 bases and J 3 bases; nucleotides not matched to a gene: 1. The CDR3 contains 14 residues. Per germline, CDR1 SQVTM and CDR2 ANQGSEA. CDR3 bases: TGCAGCGTTGACGGGACTAGCGGGAGCTACGAGCAGTACTTC. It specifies CSVDGTSGSYEQYF.

The DNA for the CDR3 is TGTGCCAGCAGTTTGGCAGGGGGCGCAGCTGGGGCCAACGTCCTGACTTTC. Its protein is CASSLAGGAAGANVLTF. The chain uses TRBV27 and TRBJ2-6; 8 bases fit TRBD1. V shed 3 bases, J shed 2 bases, and the junction held 6 bases outside the gene matches. The CDR3 extends over 17 amino acids. CDR1 and CDR2 from the germline V gene are MNHEY and SMNVEV (reference sequence).

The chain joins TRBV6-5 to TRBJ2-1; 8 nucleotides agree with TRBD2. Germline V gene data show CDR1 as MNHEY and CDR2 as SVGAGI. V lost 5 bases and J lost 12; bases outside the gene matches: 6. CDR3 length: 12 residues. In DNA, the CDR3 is TGTGCCAGCAGTCCACTACGGGGGGGGCAGTTCTTC. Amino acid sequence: CASSPLRGGQFF.

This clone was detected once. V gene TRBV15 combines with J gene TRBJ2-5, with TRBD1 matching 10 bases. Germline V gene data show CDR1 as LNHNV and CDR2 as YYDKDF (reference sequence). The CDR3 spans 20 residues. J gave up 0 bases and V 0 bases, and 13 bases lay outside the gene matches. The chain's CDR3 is CATSRDMGTGAYPYQETQYF. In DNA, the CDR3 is TGTGCCACCAGCAGAGATATGGGGACAGGGGCCTACCCGTACCAAGAGACCCAGTACTTC.

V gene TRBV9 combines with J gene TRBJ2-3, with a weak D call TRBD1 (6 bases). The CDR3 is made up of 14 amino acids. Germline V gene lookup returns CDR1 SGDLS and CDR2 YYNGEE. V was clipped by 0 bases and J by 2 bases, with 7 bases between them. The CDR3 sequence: CASSVAGDTDTQYF. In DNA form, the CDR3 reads TGTGCCAGCAGCGTAGCAGGGGACACAGATACGCAGTATTTT. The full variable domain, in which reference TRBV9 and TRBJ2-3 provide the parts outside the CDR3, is DSGVTQTPKHLITATGQRVTLRCSPRSGDLSVYWYQQSLDQGLQFLIQYYNGEERAKGNILERFSAQQFPDLHSELNLSSLELGDSALYFCASSVAGDTDTQYFGPGTRLTVL.

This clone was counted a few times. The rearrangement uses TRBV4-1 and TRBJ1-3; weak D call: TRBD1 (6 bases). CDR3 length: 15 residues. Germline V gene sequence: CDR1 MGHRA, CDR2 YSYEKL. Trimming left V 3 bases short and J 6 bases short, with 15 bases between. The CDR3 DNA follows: TGCGCCAGCAGCCACCGGGAGGGGGTGGAAAACACCATATATTTT. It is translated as CASSHREGVENTIYF.

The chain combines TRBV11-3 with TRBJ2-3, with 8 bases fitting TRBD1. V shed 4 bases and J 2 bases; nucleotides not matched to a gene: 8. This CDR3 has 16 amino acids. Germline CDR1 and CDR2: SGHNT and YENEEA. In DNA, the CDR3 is TGTGCCAGCAGCTCCGACAGGGGTCCCTTCACAGATACGCAGTATTTT. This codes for CASSSDRGPFTDTQYF. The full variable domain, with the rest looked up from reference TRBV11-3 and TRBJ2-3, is EAGVVQSPRYKIIEKKQPVAFWCNPISGHNTLYWYLQNLGQGPELLIRYENEEAVDDSQLPKDRFSAERLKGVDSTLKIQPAELGDSAVYLCASSSDRGPFTDTQYFGPGTRLTVL.

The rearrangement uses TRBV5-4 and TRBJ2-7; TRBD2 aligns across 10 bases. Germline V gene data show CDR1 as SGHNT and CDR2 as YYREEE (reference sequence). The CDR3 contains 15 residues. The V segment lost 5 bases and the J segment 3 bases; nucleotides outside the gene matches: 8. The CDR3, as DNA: TGTGCCAGCAGGCTAGCGGGGGAGACCCTCTACGAGCAGTACTTC. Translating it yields CASRLAGETLYEQYF.

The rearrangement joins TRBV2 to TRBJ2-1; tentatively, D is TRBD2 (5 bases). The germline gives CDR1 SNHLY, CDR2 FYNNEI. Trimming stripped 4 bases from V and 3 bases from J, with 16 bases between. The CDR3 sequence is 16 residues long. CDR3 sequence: CASSVRASSRYNEQFF. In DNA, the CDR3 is TGTGCCAGCAGTGTGCGGGCGTCGTCTCGCTACAATGAGCAGTTCTTC.